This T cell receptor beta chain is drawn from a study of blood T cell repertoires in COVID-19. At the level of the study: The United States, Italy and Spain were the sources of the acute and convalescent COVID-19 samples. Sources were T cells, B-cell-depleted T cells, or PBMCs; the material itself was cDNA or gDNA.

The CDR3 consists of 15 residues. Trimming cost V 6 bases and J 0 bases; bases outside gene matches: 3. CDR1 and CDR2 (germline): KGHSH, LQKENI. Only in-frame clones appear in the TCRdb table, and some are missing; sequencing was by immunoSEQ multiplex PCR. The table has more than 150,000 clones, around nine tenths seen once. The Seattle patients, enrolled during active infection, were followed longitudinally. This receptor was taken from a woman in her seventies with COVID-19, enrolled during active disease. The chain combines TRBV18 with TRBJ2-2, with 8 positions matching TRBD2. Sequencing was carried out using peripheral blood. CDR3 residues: CASSRGLANTGELFF. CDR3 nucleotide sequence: TGTGCCAGCTCGCGGGGACTAGCGAACACCGGGGAGCTGTTTTTT.